In this sample, the clone carrying this T cell receptor beta chain turned up a few times. Its antigen remains unknown. Germline V lookup: CDR1 MNHEY, CDR2 SMNVEV (reference sequence). With V trimmed by 5 bases and J by 8 bases, 12 bases remained unmatched. This CDR3 comprises 15 residues. This entry is derived from a study of identical twins. TCRdb re-called the 5' RACE reads with MiXCR, one entry per CDR3 protein. The sample holds around 500,000 distinct CDR3 sequences, 12% to 15% seen once. Points from the study as a whole: Out-of-frame alpha sequences shared by twins were enriched for low generation probability.

This sample was also put to use in a study of yellow fever vaccine responses in identical twins.

This TCR was recovered from a woman aged 18-29 years in good health. V is TRBV27 and J is TRBJ2-1; 7 positions match TRBD1. The sample comprised CD4+ T cells sorted from blood. The CDR3 bases are TGTGCCAGCAGTCCTCAGACAGGGATTTTCGATGAGCAGTTCTTC. It codes for CASSPQTGIFDEQFF.